The text below deals with one T cell receptor beta chain. What it recognizes is unknown. This sample stems from a study of CD8+ T cells in alopecia areata. Study overall: Tofacitinib was given for 6 to 18 months, then stopped for 6 months. Overall study results and limits: Any link of baseline CD8+ expansion to response, resting on one nonresponder, remains uncertain. Researchers report lesional scalp, most notably alopecia totalis/universalis, outstripped normal scalp in clonality.

Regarding treatment: oral pan-JAK inhibitor, 5-10 mg twice daily. The V gene's germline CDR1 is SQVTM and CDR2 ANQGSEA. The CDR3 runs to 13 residues. V was pared by 6 bases and J by 5 bases, with 4 bases of the junction left unmatched. After isolation, RNA underwent reverse transcription to generate cDNA as the sequencing template. TCRdb keeps only in-frame clones here, not all; method: immunoSEQ multiplex PCR. The data hold roughly 120,000 clones, with around 54% observed a single time. Source: CD4+ T cells sorted from blood, taken at week 24, from a patient treated with tofacitinib. The chain links TRBV29-1 to TRBJ2-5, with TRBD1 identical over 12 bases. This TCR derives from a human donor with alopecia areata. CDR3 region: CSVEGQGAETQYF. The CDR3 bases are TGCAGCGTGGAGGGACAGGGGGCTGAGACCCAGTACTTC.